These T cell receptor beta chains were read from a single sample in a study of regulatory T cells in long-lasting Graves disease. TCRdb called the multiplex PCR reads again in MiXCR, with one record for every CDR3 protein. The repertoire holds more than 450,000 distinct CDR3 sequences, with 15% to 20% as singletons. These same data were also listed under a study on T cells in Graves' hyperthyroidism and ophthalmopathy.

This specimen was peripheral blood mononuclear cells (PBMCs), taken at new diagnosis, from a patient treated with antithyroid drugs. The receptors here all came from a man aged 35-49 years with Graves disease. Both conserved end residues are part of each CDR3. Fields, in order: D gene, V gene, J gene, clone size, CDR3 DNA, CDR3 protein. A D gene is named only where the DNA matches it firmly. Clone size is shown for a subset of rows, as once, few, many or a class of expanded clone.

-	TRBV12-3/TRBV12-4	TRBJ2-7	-	TGTGCCAGCAGTTACAGGACAGCCTTCGAGCAGTACTTC	CASSYRTAFEQYF
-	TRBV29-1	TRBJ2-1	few	TGCAGCGCCACCAGGTGGGGCGGGACCGACAATGAGCAGTTCTTC	CSATRWGGTDNEQFF
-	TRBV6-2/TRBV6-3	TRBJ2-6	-	TGTGCCAGCAGCTATGTATTAGGGGCCAACGTCCTGACTTTC	CASSYVLGANVLTF
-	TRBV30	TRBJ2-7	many	TGTGCCTGGGGTAATTCCTACGAGCAGTACTTC	CAWGNSYEQYF
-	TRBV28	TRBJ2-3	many	TGTGCCAGCAGTTTAGGGCGGTCGATCACAGATACGCAGTATTTT	CASSLGRSITDTQYF
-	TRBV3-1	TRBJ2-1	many	TGTGCCAGCAGCCCTCTGGGGATTTCCAATGAGCAGTTCTTC	CASSPLGISNEQFF
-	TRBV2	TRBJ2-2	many	TGTGCCAGCATCGAAGGGACACATCGTCGGATGTTTTTT	CASIEGTHRRMFF
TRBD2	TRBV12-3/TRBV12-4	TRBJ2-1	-	TGTGCCAGCAGTCAGCTAGCGGGAGGGCCCTACGAGCAGTTCTTC	CASSQLAGGPYEQFF
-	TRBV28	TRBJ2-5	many	TGTGCCAGCACCGTCGATCGGGACCCCCGCGTGGAGACCCAGTACTTC	CASTVDRDPRVETQYF
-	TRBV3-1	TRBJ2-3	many	TGTGCCAGCAGCCAAGTATCGGCAGTAACGCAGTATTTT	CASSQVSAVTQYF